This T cell receptor beta chain was recovered during a study of blood T cell repertoires in COVID-19. About the study: Samples representing acute and convalescent COVID-19 were sourced from the United States, Italy and Spain. T cells, B-cell-depleted T cells, or PBMCs provided the cDNA or gDNA that served as material.

This CDR3 is 15 amino acids long. V gave up 4 bases and J gave up 5 bases; unmatched junction bases: 7. The germline V gene encodes CDR1 SGHRS and CDR2 YFSETQ. As handled by the study authors: Scientists estimated how many nucleated cells there were by amplifying reference gene primers. TCRdb's copy holds only in-frame clones and misses some; the assay was immunoSEQ multiplex PCR. V, J and clone size reflect that table, while D and trimming were determined from the DNA. The sample holds tens of thousands of clones, about 78% seen once. The source material was peripheral blood. The source is a man aged 60 to 69 with active COVID-19. The chain couples TRBV5-1 to TRBJ2-7; 12 bases match TRBD2. The CDR3 DNA sequence: TGCGCCAGCAGCCGGAGACTAGCGGGAGAGGACGAGCAGTACTTC. Protein sequence: CASSRRLAGEDEQYF.